Sequencing of this T cell receptor (beta chain) was carried out in a study of cytotoxic CD8 clonotypes in ibrutinib-treated CLL. Some clones are missing from TCRdb's copy, which holds only in-frame ones; the method was immunoSEQ multiplex PCR. The sample consists of more than 85,000 clones, around 73% of them appearing once. With 1 base removed from V and 8 bases from J, the gap between germline ends came to 9 bases. The CDR3 extends over 12 amino acids. Germline assignment: CDR1 GTSNPN and CDR2 SVGIG (reference sequence). Source: PBMCs, taken after 12 months of ibrutinib treatment. The V call is TRBV30, the J call TRBJ2-1; D gene unclear. The receptor was derived from a human donor with chronic lymphocytic leukemia. The CDR3 sequence: CAWSARVYEQFF. DNA for the CDR3: TGTGCCTGGAGTGCCAGAGTTTATGAGCAGTTCTTC.